This passage covers 21 T cell receptor beta chains from one sample sequenced in a study of T cells in Graves' hyperthyroidism and ophthalmopathy. Amplified TCR beta CDR3 regions derived from RNA transcripts. Researchers ran a first-round RT-PCR on the TCR CDR3 using the HTBI primer set. Each CDR3 protein gets one entry after TCRdb re-called the multiplex PCR reads with MiXCR. This table has around 620,000 distinct CDR3 sequences, roughly 17% appearing once. Sequencing used blood. The receptors were sampled from a woman in her thirties with Graves' hyperthyroidism.

In this sample, this clonotype turned up many times. This CDR3 is CASSLGGASSYEQYF. CDR3 coding DNA: TGTGCCAGCAGCTTAGGGGGGGCTTCTTCCTACGAGCAGTACTTC. V and J are TRBV7-2 and TRBJ2-7, with D tentatively TRBD1 or TRBD2 (6 bases each). The CDR3 is made up of 15 amino acids. Trimming shortened V by 1 base and J by 1 base, and 11 bases separated the two germline ends. Germline V lookup: CDR1 SGHTA, CDR2 FQGNSA.

This clonotype was counted ten times or more. A read error may account for a junction end that differs from germline. The gene calls are TRBV2 and TRBJ2-1; 8 nucleotides agree with TRBD2. CDR1 and CDR2 from the germline V gene are SNHLY and FYNNEI. The CDR3 has 15 amino acids. The CDR3 region has the DNA TGTGCCAGCAGAGAAGACACTAGCGGATACAATGAGCAGTTCTTC. It specifies CASREDTSGYNEQFF.

In its sample, this clonotype was seen a few times. CDR3 DNA: TGTGCCAGCAGTTTAGAGGGGGGACTAGCCCACAATGAGCAGTTCTTC. Its translation: CASSLEGGLAHNEQFF. This chain uses TRBV27 with TRBJ2-1, with TRBD2 matching 9 bases. Germline V gene sequence: CDR1 MNHEY, CDR2 SMNVEV (reference sequence). V was pared by 2 bases and J by 5 bases, with 7 bases of the junction left unmatched. The CDR3 sequence is 16 residues long.

This clonotype was seen ten or more times. The V gene is TRBV7-9, the J gene TRBJ1-2, with 7 positions matching TRBD1. Germline CDR1 SEHNR, CDR2 FQNEAQ (reference sequence). This CDR3 is built from 14 residues. Unmatched junction bases numbered 1, after V lost 1 base and J lost 2 bases. CDR3 amino acids: CASSLVGQNYGYTF. The CDR3 DNA sequence: TGTGCCAGCAGCTTAGTGGGACAGAACTATGGCTACACCTTC.

This chain joins TRBV20-1 and TRBJ1-2; no reliable D call. From germline, CDR1 is DFQATT and CDR2 SNEGSKA (reference sequence). This CDR3 region has 12 residues. V lost 4 bases to trimming and J lost 3 bases, with 9 bases between them. Here the CDR3 reads CSAKTEHYGYTF. The CDR3 DNA sequence: TGCAGTGCTAAGACGGAGCACTATGGCTACACCTTC.

V and J are TRBV5-1 and TRBJ1-6; D not certain. The CDR3 loop spans 14 amino acids. V dropped 6 bases and J dropped 0 bases, with 7 bases sitting between them. Looked up from germline, CDR1 is SGHRS and CDR2 is YFSETQ. CDR3 bases: TGCGCCAGCAAGAGGAGCTCCTATAATTCACCCCTCCACTTT. As protein: CASKRSSYNSPLHF.

At least ten counts were recorded for this clonotype. The chain carries TRBV30 and TRBJ2-1; tentatively, D is TRBD1 (6 bases). CDR3 length: 13 amino acids. In germline, CDR1 is GTSNPN, CDR2 SVGIG (reference sequence). V lost 2 bases and J lost 10, with 15 bases in between. The CDR3 spells CAWSTSGAREQFF. The CDR3 coding sequence is TGTGCCTGGAGTACGTCAGGGGCTCGGGAGCAGTTCTTC.

In its sample, this clonotype was seen many times. The CDR3 DNA reads TGTGCCAGCAGCTGGACAGGGTCCGGGGAGCTGTTTTTT. It translates to CASSWTGSGELFF. V usage is TRBV7-2 and J usage is TRBJ2-2; 8 bases align to TRBD1. This CDR3 has 13 amino acids. J was trimmed by 6 bases and V by 4 bases; bases with no gene match: 1. Germline loops: CDR1 SGHTA, CDR2 FQGNSA.

In nucleotides, the CDR3 is TGTGCCAGCAGCTTAGCAGGCAGGGGCCACTACAATGAGCAGTTCTTC. This translates into CASSLAGRGHYNEQFF. The chain links TRBV7-2 to TRBJ2-1, with D perhaps TRBD1 (6 bases). Germline values: CDR1 SGHTA, CDR2 FQGNSA. The CDR3 spans 16 residues. Trimming took off 0 bases at V and 3 bases at J, with 12 bases between the two ends.

Notes on this clonotype: Since a much larger clone is just one base distant, this may be a read error. As DNA, the CDR3 is TGTGCCAGCAAGGGGCTAGCGGAGGGGGTTTACAATGAGCAGTTCTTC. Amino acids: CASKGLAEGVYNEQFF. This rearrangement joins TRBV6-2 or TRBV6-3 to TRBJ2-1; weak D call: TRBD2 (7 bases). The ends were cut back, 7 bases at V and 4 bases at J, with 20 bases in the middle. Per the germline V gene, CDR1 is MNHEY and CDR2 is SVGEGT. The CDR3 has 16 amino acids.

This clonotype was detected only a few times. V and J are TRBV15 and TRBJ1-4; 7 nucleotides match TRBD1. Germline trimming cut 1 base from V and 4 bases from J; bases unmatched to any gene: 9. The CDR3 runs 17 residues. Germline CDR1 is LNHNV and CDR2 is YYDKDF (reference sequence). The CDR3 DNA sequence: TGTGCCACCAGCAGAGGTACATCCGGGACAGATAATGAAAAACTGTTTTTT. It specifies CATSRGTSGTDNEKLFF.

This clonotype has just a few counts. This chain uses TRBV12-3 or TRBV12-4 with TRBJ2-3; perhaps TRBD1 as D (6 bases). This CDR3 is 16 amino acids long. V dropped 3 bases and J dropped 2 bases, with 15 bases sitting between them. CDR3 sequence reads: CASSLVGQIYTDTQYF. The CDR3, as DNA: TGTGCCAGCAGTTTGGTAGGACAGATTTACACAGATACGCAGTATTTT.

This clonotype was seen a few times. A much larger clone lies one base from this, so it may be a read error. The chain uses TRBV7-3 and TRBJ2-6; D is uncertain. V lost 3 bases and J 0 bases, leaving 6 bases between the germline ends. CDR1 is SGHTA and CDR2 is FQGTGA in the germline V gene. This CDR3 has 15 residues. CDR3 residues: CASSFAISGANVLTF. The CDR3 nucleotides read TGTGCCAGCAGCTTCGCCATCTCTGGGGCCAACGTCCTGACTTTC.

This chain's CDR3 is CASSQGRENPYNEQFF. The CDR3 DNA reads TGTGCCAGCAGCCAGGGCCGGGAGAACCCCTACAATGAGCAGTTCTTC. V gene TRBV3-1 combines with J gene TRBJ2-1, with D perhaps matching TRBD2 (6 bases). The V gene lost 3 bases and the J gene lost 2 bases, with 14 bases spanning the gap. The CDR3 totals 16 residues. CDR1 is LGHDT and CDR2 is YNNKEL in the germline V gene (reference sequence).

This clonotype was found many times. The chain has TRBV28 and TRBJ1-4; D remains ambiguous. The CDR3 covers 17 residues. V was trimmed by 4 bases and J by 7 bases, leaving 22 bases between them. The germline CDR1 and CDR2 sequences are MDHEN and SYDVKM. For the CDR3, the DNA is TGTGCCAGCAGTTCATCCCTGGGCACAGTTCAAGTTGAAAAACTGTTTTTT. It yields the protein CASSSSLGTVQVEKLFF.

This clonotype occurred many times. The chain joins TRBV29-1 to TRBJ1-1; D might be TRBD1 (5 bases). Trimming stripped 6 bases from V and 6 bases from J, with 17 bases between. CDR1 SQVTM and CDR2 ANQGSEA come from the germline V gene. This CDR3 spans 13 amino acids. CDR3 bases: TGCAGCGTCTCACAGGTCCCCCCGGCTGAAGCTTTCTTT. It specifies CSVSQVPPAEAFF.

This clonotype appeared many times. This chain links TRBV6-2 or TRBV6-3 with TRBJ2-1, with D perhaps matching TRBD2 (6 bases). The germline V gene encodes CDR1 MNHEY and CDR2 SVGEGT. CDR3 length: 16 amino acids. V was clipped by 0 bases and J by 3 bases, with 12 bases between them. The CDR3 here is CASSYSVTRSYNEQFF. CDR3 DNA sequence: TGTGCCAGCAGTTACTCGGTGACTAGGAGCTACAATGAGCAGTTCTTC.

This clonotype has at least ten counts. This chain connects TRBV12-3 or TRBV12-4 to TRBJ2-7, with D possibly TRBD1 on 6 matching bases. The CDR3 is 16 residues long. Trimming stripped 5 bases from V and 1 base from J, with 18 bases between. This CDR3 is CASSLDETGLSYEQYF. CDR3 bases: TGTGCCAGCAGTCTCGATGAGACAGGTCTTTCCTACGAGCAGTACTTC.

This clonotype occurred many times. This sequence joins TRBV28 and TRBJ2-7, with no clear D. Germline V gene data show CDR1 as MDHEN and CDR2 as SYDVKM. This CDR3 has 12 amino acids. The V end was cut by 5 bases, the J end by 5 bases, with 10 bases between. CDR3 in DNA: TGTGCCAGCAGTATAGCCAAAGACGAGCAGTACTTC. Amino acids: CASSIAKDEQYF.

For this clonotype: This may arise from a read error, as a much more abundant clone is one base away. The genes are TRBV3-1 and TRBJ2-1, with no clear D. This CDR3 is 14 amino acids long. CDR1 and CDR2 (germline): LGHDT, YNNKEL (reference sequence). DNA of the CDR3: TGTACCAGCAGCCAAGGTGGGCAAAACAATGAGCAGTTCTTC. This translates into CTSSQGGQNNEQFF.

This clonotype appeared many times. The chain joins TRBV11-2 to TRBJ1-1; D gene uncertain. Trimming shortened V by 5 bases and J by 1 base, and 5 bases separated the two germline ends. This CDR3 is 12 amino acids long. Germline CDR1 and CDR2: SGHAT and FQNNGV. CDR3 sequence reads: CASSIQNTEAFF. DNA of the CDR3: TGTGCCAGCAGCATCCAGAACACTGAAGCTTTCTTT.